These 24 T cell receptor beta chains came from one sample sequenced in a study of cytomegalovirus exposure and HLA in healthy donors. PCR involved 60 Vbeta and 13 Jbeta primers. Profiled with immunoSEQ multiplex PCR; TCRdb holds only in-frame clones, not every one. The data show under 150,000 clones, approximately 87% seen once. The sample comprised PBMCs. The receptors stem from a woman aged 25 to 39 in good health and CMV-seronegative.

The chain joins TRBV7-2 to TRBJ2-2; perhaps TRBD2 as D (6 bases). Germline lookup yields CDR1 SGHTA and CDR2 FQGNSA. The CDR3 is 15 amino acids. The CDR3 reads CAARGLDLNTGELFF. In DNA, the CDR3 is TGTGCAGCGAGGGGACTCGATTTAAACACCGGGGAGCTGTTTTTT.

V and J are TRBV9 and TRBJ2-7; 8 bases agree with TRBD2. The junction had 6 bases not matched to a gene; V was cut back by 4 bases and J by 3 bases. Looked up from germline, CDR1 is SGDLS and CDR2 is YYNGEE. This CDR3 is 14 amino acids long. In DNA, the CDR3 is TGTGCCAGCAGCCGGGGGGGGGAATACTACGAGCAGTACTTC. Protein product: CASSRGGEYYEQYF.

J is TRBJ2-1 and V is TRBV9, with D perhaps matching TRBD1 (6 bases). Germline V gene lookup returns CDR1 SGDLS and CDR2 YYNGEE. V shed 0 bases and J shed 10 bases, with 8 bases lying between them. There are 12 residues in the CDR3. The CDR3 coding sequence is TGTGCCAGCAGCGTAGGGGGGCTCGAGCAGTTCTTC. Protein sequence: CASSVGGLEQFF.

This clone was observed a single time. CDR3 coding DNA: TGTGCCTGGAGTGTGGGGCTCTCTGGAAACACCATATATTTT. Translating it yields CAWSVGLSGNTIYF. The rearrangement uses TRBV30 and TRBJ1-3, with TRBD1 as a possible D gene (5 bases). Germline loops: CDR1 GTSNPN, CDR2 SVGIG (reference sequence). The CDR3 has 14 amino acids. Trimming took off 0 bases at V and 0 bases at J, with 6 bases between the two ends.

The chain combines TRBV6-1 with TRBJ2-5; perhaps TRBD2 as D (5 bases). From germline, CDR1 is MNHNS and CDR2 SASEGT. V shed 11 bases and J shed 3 bases, with 22 bases lying between them. This CDR3 is 15 amino acids long. For the CDR3, the DNA is TGTGCCTGCACACCCTGGGGTAGCGACGAAGAGACCCAGTACTTC. This sequence encodes CACTPWGSDEETQYF.

This clone was seen a single time. The rearrangement joins TRBV7-7 to TRBJ1-1; no firm D call. Trimming cost V 2 bases and J 1 base, with 5 bases left between them. Germline CDR1 is SSHAT and CDR2 is FNYEAQ (reference sequence). The CDR3 loop spans 13 amino acids. DNA for the CDR3: TGTGCCAGCAGCTTAAATAGGAACACTGAAGCTTTCTTT. Translating it yields CASSLNRNTEAFF.

The chain has TRBV2 and TRBJ2-5, with 10 positions matching TRBD2. With 0 bases clipped from V and 5 bases from J, the junction kept 12 bases outside the gene matches. Germline loops: CDR1 SNHLY, CDR2 FYNNEI. There are 18 residues in the CDR3. The CDR3 nucleotides read TGTGCCAGCAGTGAAGCGGATTTGGCTAGCGGGAGAAGGGAGACCCAGTACTTC. It encodes CASSEADLASGRRETQYF.

The chain links TRBV28 to TRBJ1-2; D ambiguous. Between the trimmed V and J ends, which lost 6 bases and 2 bases, there was a span of 4 bases. The germline V gene has CDR1 MDHEN and CDR2 SYDVKM. The CDR3 loop spans 11 amino acids. This CDR3 is CASSQNYGYTF. Here the CDR3 DNA reads TGTGCCAGCAGCCAGAACTATGGCTACACCTTC.

The V gene is TRBV7-9, the J gene TRBJ2-2; the match to TRBD2 covers 7 bases. Trimming at V came to 5 bases and at J to 4 bases, leaving 7 bases not matched to a gene. CDR3 length: 15 amino acids. Germline lookup yields CDR1 SEHNR and CDR2 FQNEAQ (reference sequence). The CDR3 DNA reads TGTGCCAGCAGCCGGCGGTGGGAGGGCACCGGGGAGCTGTTTTTT. Protein sequence: CASSRRWEGTGELFF.

The chain links TRBV28 to TRBJ2-3; D remains unclear. V was pared by 4 bases and J by 3 bases, with 14 bases between. The CDR3 consists of 15 residues. CDR1 and CDR2 (germline): MDHEN, SYDVKM. In DNA, the CDR3 is TGTGCCAGCAGTTCCGTAGATTTACGGACAGATACGCAGTATTTT. The encoded protein is CASSSVDLRTDTQYF.

The V gene is TRBV5-6, the J gene TRBJ2-1, with a tentative D call TRBD1 (6 bases). Trimming removed 0 bases from V and 0 bases from J, with 10 bases in between. Germline CDR1 SGHDT, CDR2 YYEEEE. The CDR3 is 16 residues long. CDR3 region: CASSLDTGYSYNEQFF. CDR3 in DNA: TGTGCCAGCAGCTTGGATACAGGGTACTCCTACAATGAGCAGTTCTTC.

The gene calls are TRBV6-1 and TRBJ1-5; TRBD1 is a possible D gene (5 bases). Per germline, CDR1 MNHNS and CDR2 SASEGT. V was trimmed by 6 bases and J by 3 bases, leaving 15 bases between them. The CDR3 has 15 amino acids. The CDR3 loop reads CASRGLRGYNQPQHF. CDR3 bases: TGTGCCAGCAGGGGACTTAGGGGATACAATCAGCCCCAGCATTTT.

This rearrangement joins TRBV5-4 to TRBJ2-5; 9 nucleotides agree with TRBD2. Trimming took 0 bases from V and 5 from J; bases not matched to a gene: 8. The germline CDR1 and CDR2 sequences are SGHNT and YYREEE (reference sequence). The CDR3 runs 16 residues. The CDR3 DNA reads as TGTGCCAGCAGCTTGGCCGCGGGAGGGATCGTTGAGACCCAGTACTTC. Encoded protein: CASSLAAGGIVETQYF.

This clone was observed once. V usage is TRBV7-2 and J usage is TRBJ2-7; a weak D match, TRBD1 (5 bases). The germline gives CDR1 SGHTA, CDR2 FQGNSA. CDR3 size: 16 residues. V lost 1 base and J 3 bases, leaving 16 bases between the germline ends. CDR3 residues: CASSLGQGVGHYEQYF. CDR3 bases: TGTGCCAGCAGCTTAGGGCAGGGTGTGGGCCACTACGAGCAGTACTTC. The complete variable domain, with remaining parts taken from reference TRBV7-2 and TRBJ2-7, reads GAGVSQSPSNKVTEKGKDVELRCDPISGHTALYWYRQSLGQGLEFLIYFQGNSAPDKSGLPSDRFSAERTGGSVSTLTIQRTQQEDSAVYLCASSLGQGVGHYEQYFGPGTRLTVT.

The CDR3 bases are TGTGCCAGCAGTAATCCCCTCCCCGGGACAGGGGACACTGAAGCTTTCTTT. The encoded protein is CASSNPLPGTGDTEAFF. The J gene is TRBJ1-1, the V gene TRBV7-2, with 10 nucleotides matching TRBD1. Germline CDR1 and CDR2: SGHTA and FQGNSA. Trimming cost V 6 bases and J 3 bases; bases outside gene matches: 13. The CDR3 runs to 17 residues.

The chain employs TRBV4-3 and TRBJ2-7; D unclear. This CDR3 is 15 amino acids long. The V and J ends lost 0 bases and 3 bases respectively, with 12 bases between them. Germline V gene lookup returns CDR1 LGHNA and CDR2 YSLEER. The CDR3 region has the DNA TGCGCCAGCAGCCAAGATTGGGCAGTAGGCTACGAGCAGTACTTC. Amino acids: CASSQDWAVGYEQYF.

This clone was counted a few times. This chain uses TRBV4-3 with TRBJ2-7, with D tentatively TRBD2 (6 bases). Germline V lookup: CDR1 LGHNA, CDR2 YSLEER. This CDR3 contains 13 residues. Trimming stripped 1 base from V and 6 bases from J, with 10 bases between. Written as DNA, the CDR3 is TGCGCCAGCAGCCAAGTGAGGCGGGGCGAGCAGTACTTC. Translation: CASSQVRRGEQYF.

The chain carries TRBV2 and TRBJ2-1; TRBD2 matches 14 bases. There are 16 residues in the CDR3. The germline gives CDR1 SNHLY, CDR2 FYNNEI. Unmatched junction bases numbered 2, after V lost 3 bases and J lost 4 bases. DNA of the CDR3: TGTGCCAGCAGTGACCGGACTAGCGGGGGGTACAATGAGCAGTTCTTC. It encodes CASSDRTSGGYNEQFF. The whole variable domain, remainder taken from reference TRBV2 and TRBJ2-1, is EPEVTQTPSHQVTQMGQEVILRCVPISNHLYFYWYRQILGQKVEFLVSFYNNEISEKSEIFDDQFSVERPDGSNFTLKIRSTKLEDSAMYFCASSDRTSGGYNEQFFGPGTRLTVL.

V and J are TRBV9 and TRBJ1-3, with D perhaps matching TRBD1 (5 bases). V was cut by 0 bases and J by 0 bases, with 16 bases left in between. Germline-derived CDR1 and CDR2 are SGDLS and YYNGEE. CDR3 length: 18 amino acids. The CDR3: CASSVGQGGNPSGNTIYF. The CDR3 bases are TGTGCCAGCAGCGTAGGGCAGGGAGGCAATCCCTCTGGAAACACCATATATTTT.

The genes are TRBV7-6 and TRBJ1-6; weak D call: TRBD1 (6 bases). The V and J ends lost 5 bases and 9 bases respectively, with 14 bases between them. This CDR3 contains 14 residues. CDR1 SGHVS and CDR2 FNYEAQ come from the germline V gene. CDR3 DNA: TGTGCCAGCAGCCTGGCGGGGGCTGGTTCACCCCTCCACTTT. This translates into CASSLAGAGSPLHF.

The rearrangement uses TRBV7-9 and TRBJ1-2; TRBD1 is a possible D gene (5 bases). V dropped 6 bases and J dropped 4 bases, with 9 bases sitting between them. CDR3 length: 12 amino acids. The germline CDR1 and CDR2 sequences are SEHNR and FQNEAQ (reference sequence). The CDR3 spells CASSSQAYGYTF. The DNA of the CDR3 is TGTGCCAGCAGTTCACAGGCCTATGGCTACACCTTC. The full variable domain, rest sourced from reference TRBV7-9 and TRBJ1-2, is DTGVSQNPRHKITKRGQNVTFRCDPISEHNRLYWYRQTLGQGPEFLTYFQNEAQLEKSRLLSDRFSAERPKGSFSTLEIQRTEQGDSAMYLCASSSQAYGYTFGSGTRLTVV.

This rearrangement joins TRBV6-1 to TRBJ1-1; D gene unclear. The V gene's germline CDR1 is MNHNS and CDR2 SASEGT. Trimming pared 2 bases from V and 0 bases from J, leaving 10 bases between. The length of the CDR3 is 15 residues. The CDR3 sequence: CASSELATLNTEAFF. CDR3 nucleotide sequence: TGTGCCAGCAGTGAACTGGCCACCTTGAACACTGAAGCTTTCTTT.

The rearrangement uses TRBV7-2 and TRBJ1-2; a weak D match, TRBD1 (6 bases). The CDR3 runs 14 residues. Per germline, CDR1 SGHTA and CDR2 FQGNSA. Between the trimmed V and J ends, which lost 5 bases and 5 bases, there was a span of 15 bases. CDR3 nucleotides: TGTGCCAGCAGCAATAATACAGGGTTGTATGGCTACACCTTC. Translated: CASSNNTGLYGYTF.

This chain uses TRBV23-1 with TRBJ1-2, with 7 bases identical to TRBD1. TRBV23-1 is known as an ORF, though its function is uncertain. V was pared by 6 bases and J by 2 bases, with 9 bases of the junction left unmatched. The CDR3 runs to 15 residues. CDR3 sequence (DNA): TGCGCCAGCAGCCGCGGGCCGACAGGGAACTATGGCTACACCTTC. This codes for CASSRGPTGNYGYTF.